The present TCR beta chain was sequenced within a study of shared T cell receptors in the human thymus. Some clones are missing from TCRdb's copy, which holds only in-frame ones; the method was immunoSEQ multiplex PCR. The sample consists of hundreds of thousands of clones, over 75% of them appearing once. Trimming pared 3 bases from V and 1 base from J, leaving 12 bases between. Germline V gene data show CDR1 as MDHEN and CDR2 as SYDVKM. The CDR3 is made up of 16 amino acids. The same data also went into a second study, on human thymus T cells. As that report states: Resections were taken during corrective heart surgery, and the thymus tissue came from these. Repertoires sampled from thymus and blood appeared biased in V and J gene usage. Thymic repertoires of unrelated individuals were reported in related research to overlap highly.

What was sequenced was thymocytes. This receptor was obtained from a boy younger than two with a congenital heart defect. V usage is TRBV28 and J usage is TRBJ2-2; TRBD1 is a possible D gene (5 bases). CDR3 nucleotides: TGTGCCAGCAGTTTTGACAGAACGTTGAACACCGGGGAGCTGTTTTTT. It yields the protein CASSFDRTLNTGELFF.